This paragraph covers one TCR beta chain sequence. Antigen specificity is unknown. This entry comes from a study of vaccination and CD4 T cells after COVID-19. Study-level information: Six males and four females, two of them Hispanic, were enrolled as convalescents. Post-vaccination specimens were collected at a median of approximately 66 days following dose two (range 14 to 241). The cells were exposed to overlapping spike peptides originating from SARS-CoV-2, HCoV-NL63, HCoV-OC43 and HCoV-229E for stimulation.

The germline gives CDR1 MNHEY, CDR2 SVGEGT. The CDR3 sequence is 16 residues long. Germline trimming cut 7 bases from V and 0 bases from J; bases unmatched to any gene: 5. Cultured CD4+ T-cell DNA underwent Oncomine TCR Beta short-read sequencing. MiXCR was run by TCRdb on the PCR reads, yielding one entry per CDR3 protein. This sample yields around 14,000 distinct CDR3 sequences, of which more than 45% are seen a single time; 13% belongs to the top ten. Specified treatment: roughly 10-day PBMC culture with coronavirus spike peptide pools or control peptides (ViraFEST assay). Each well received about 2.1 million PBMCs, cultured with roughly 9.4 IU/ml IL-2 and around 9.8 ug/ml peptide pools.

The chain recombines TRBV6-2 or TRBV6-3 with TRBJ2-3, with 12 bases aligning to TRBD2. Specimen: CD4+ T cells from blood, cultured in vitro. The source is a human donor who had recovered from COVID-19. The CDR3 DNA sequence: TGTGCCAGCACCTCGACTAGCGGGGGAAGCACAGATACGCAGTATTTT. This codes for CASTSTSGGSTDTQYF.